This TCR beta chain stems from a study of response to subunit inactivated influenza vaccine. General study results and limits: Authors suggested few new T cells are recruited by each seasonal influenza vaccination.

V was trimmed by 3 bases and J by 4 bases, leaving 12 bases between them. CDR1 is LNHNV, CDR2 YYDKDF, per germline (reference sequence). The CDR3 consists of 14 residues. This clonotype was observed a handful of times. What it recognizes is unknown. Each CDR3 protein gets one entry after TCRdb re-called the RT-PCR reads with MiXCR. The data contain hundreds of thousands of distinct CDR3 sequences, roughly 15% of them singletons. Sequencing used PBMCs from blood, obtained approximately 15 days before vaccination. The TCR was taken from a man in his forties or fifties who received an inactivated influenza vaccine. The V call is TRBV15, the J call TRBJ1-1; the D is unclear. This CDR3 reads CATSSARDVTEAFF. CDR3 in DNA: TGTGCCACCAGCAGCGCAAGGGATGTCACTGAAGCTTTCTTT. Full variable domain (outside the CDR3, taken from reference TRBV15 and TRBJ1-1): DAMVIQNPRYQVTQFGKPVTLSCSQTLNHNVMYWYQQKSSQAPKLLFHYYDKDFNNEADTPDNFQSRRPNTSFCFLDIRSPGLGDTAMYLCATSSARDVTEAFFGQGTRLTVV.